The rows below give T cell receptor beta chains drawn from one sample of a study of blood T cell repertoires in COVID-19. Some clones are missing from TCRdb's copy, which holds only in-frame ones; the method was immunoSEQ multiplex PCR. The repertoire holds roughly 200,000 clones, with around nine tenths as singletons. The sequenced material came from peripheral blood. These receptors were obtained from a man aged 60-69 years with active or convalescent COVID-19. CDR3s include the opening cysteine and the closing phenylalanine or tryptophan. The D gene is left open where the match is weak.

v_gene: TRBV9
j_gene: TRBJ2-3
d_gene: -
CDR3aa: CASSAQRASTDTQYF
CDR3nt: TGTGCCAGCAGCGCCCAGCGGGCGTCCACAGATACGCAGTATTTT

v_gene: TRBV6-5
j_gene: TRBJ2-5
d_gene: -
CDR3aa: CASSYSTNPQETQYF
CDR3nt: TGTGCCAGCAGTTACTCGACTAACCCTCAAGAGACCCAGTACTTC

v_gene: TRBV6-1
j_gene: TRBJ1-1
d_gene: TRBD1
CDR3aa: CASSADVPSWDRTSTEAFF
CDR3nt: TGTGCCAGCAGTGCGGATGTCCCCAGCTGGGACAGGACCAGTACTGAAGCTTTCTTT

v_gene: TRBV12-2
j_gene: TRBJ2-7
d_gene: -
CDR3aa: CASRLYRITYEQYF
CDR3nt: TGTGCAAGTCGCTTATACAGGATCACCTACGAGCAGTACTTC

v_gene: TRBV5-1
j_gene: TRBJ2-5
d_gene: -
CDR3aa: CASSFGIGETQYF
CDR3nt: TGCGCCAGCAGCTTCGGTATCGGAGAGACCCAGTACTTC

v_gene: TRBV30
j_gene: TRBJ1-3
d_gene: -
CDR3aa: CAWSFLGNTIYF
CDR3nt: TGTGCCTGGAGTTTCCTAGGAAACACCATATATTTT

v_gene: TRBV5-1
j_gene: TRBJ1-2
d_gene: TRBD1
CDR3aa: CASSLWGTGGGYTF
CDR3nt: TGCGCCAGCAGCTTGTGGGGGACAGGAGGTGGCTACACCTTC

v_gene: TRBV15
j_gene: TRBJ2-1
d_gene: TRBD2
CDR3aa: CATSRGRGGRYNEQFF
CDR3nt: TGTGCCACCAGCAGAGGGCGGGGGGGCCGGTACAATGAGCAGTTCTTC

v_gene: TRBV2
j_gene: TRBJ1-2
d_gene: TRBD1
CDR3aa: CASSAGTGDRYTF
CDR3nt: TGTGCCAGCAGTGCCGGGACAGGGGATCGCTACACCTTC

v_gene: TRBV6-1
j_gene: TRBJ2-4
d_gene: TRBD1
CDR3aa: CASSEFDLRTGTSNIQYF
CDR3nt: TGTGCCAGCAGTGAATTTGATCTGCGGACAGGGACATCAAACATTCAGTACTTC

v_gene: TRBV20-1
j_gene: TRBJ1-4
d_gene: TRBD1
CDR3aa: CSASLPGTGFKNEKLFF
CDR3nt: TGCAGTGCTAGTCTTCCCGGGACAGGTTTTAAGAATGAAAAACTGTTTTTT